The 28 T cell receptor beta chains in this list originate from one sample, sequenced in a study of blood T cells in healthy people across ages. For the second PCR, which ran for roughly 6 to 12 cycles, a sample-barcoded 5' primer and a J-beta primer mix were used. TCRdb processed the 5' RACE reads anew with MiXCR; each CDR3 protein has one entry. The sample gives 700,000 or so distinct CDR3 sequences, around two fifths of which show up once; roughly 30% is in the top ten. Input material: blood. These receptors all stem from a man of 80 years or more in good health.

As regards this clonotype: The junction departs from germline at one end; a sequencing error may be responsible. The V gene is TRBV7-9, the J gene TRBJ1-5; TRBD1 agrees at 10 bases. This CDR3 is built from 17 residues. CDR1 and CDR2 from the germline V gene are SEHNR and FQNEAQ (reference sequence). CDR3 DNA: TGTGCCAGCAGCCTAGGTGGGACAGGGGCAAGCAATCAGTCCCAGCATTTT. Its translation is CASSLGGTGASNQSQHF.

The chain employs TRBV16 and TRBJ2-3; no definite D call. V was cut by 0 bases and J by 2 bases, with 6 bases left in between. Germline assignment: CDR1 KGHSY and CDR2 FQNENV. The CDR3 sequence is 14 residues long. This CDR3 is CASSQSSVTDTQYF. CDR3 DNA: TGTGCCAGCAGCCAATCTTCTGTCACAGATACGCAGTATTTT.

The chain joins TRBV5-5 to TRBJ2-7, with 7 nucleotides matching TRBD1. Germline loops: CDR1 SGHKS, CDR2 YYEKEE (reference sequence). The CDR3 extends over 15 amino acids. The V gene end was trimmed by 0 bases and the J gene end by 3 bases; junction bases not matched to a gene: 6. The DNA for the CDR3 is TGTGCCAGCAGCTTGGGCAGGGGGTTTCGCTACGAGCAGTACTTC. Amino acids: CASSLGRGFRYEQYF.

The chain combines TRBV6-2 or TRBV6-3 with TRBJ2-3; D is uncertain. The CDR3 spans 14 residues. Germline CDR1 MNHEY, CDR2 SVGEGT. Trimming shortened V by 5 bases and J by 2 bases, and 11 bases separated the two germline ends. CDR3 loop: CASSDLSATDTQYF. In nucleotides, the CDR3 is TGTGCCAGCAGTGACCTGTCCGCCACAGATACGCAGTATTTT.

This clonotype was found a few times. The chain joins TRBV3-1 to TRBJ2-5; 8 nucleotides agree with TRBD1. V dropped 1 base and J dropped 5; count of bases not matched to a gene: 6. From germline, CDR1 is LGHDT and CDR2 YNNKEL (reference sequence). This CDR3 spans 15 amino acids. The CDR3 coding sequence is TGTGCCAGCAGCCAAGCAGGGGGCGCGTACGAGACCCAGTACTTC. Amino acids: CASSQAGGAYETQYF.

The CDR3 spells CSAPFAGLSYEQYF. As DNA, the CDR3 is TGCAGTGCTCCCTTCGCTGGACTTTCCTACGAGCAGTACTTC. This sequence joins TRBV20-1 and TRBJ2-7; TRBD2 is a possible D gene (5 bases). The CDR3 runs to 14 residues. Trimming removed 5 bases at V and 1 base at J, with 15 bases between. Germline CDR1 is DFQATT and CDR2 is SNEGSKA (reference sequence).

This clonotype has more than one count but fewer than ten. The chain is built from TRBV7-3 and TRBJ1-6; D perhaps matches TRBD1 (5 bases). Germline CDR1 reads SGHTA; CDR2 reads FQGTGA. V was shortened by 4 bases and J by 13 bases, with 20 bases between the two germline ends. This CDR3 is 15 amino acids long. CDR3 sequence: CASSSKVGHLGPLHF. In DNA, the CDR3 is TGTGCCAGCAGCTCAAAGGTGGGGCACTTGGGTCCCCTCCACTTT.

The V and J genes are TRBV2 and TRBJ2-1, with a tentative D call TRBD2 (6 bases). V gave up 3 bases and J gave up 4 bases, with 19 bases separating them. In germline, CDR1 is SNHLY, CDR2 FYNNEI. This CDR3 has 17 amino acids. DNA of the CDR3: TGTGCCAGCAGTGATTTTAGCGGCAATGGGTTTTACAATGAGCAGTTCTTC. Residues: CASSDFSGNGFYNEQFF.

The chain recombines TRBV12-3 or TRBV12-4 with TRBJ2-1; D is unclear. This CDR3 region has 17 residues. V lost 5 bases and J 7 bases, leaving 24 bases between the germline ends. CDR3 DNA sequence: TGTGCCAGCAGTCCTATCCCCCAACGTGGGCTAGGGAATGAGCAGTTCTTC. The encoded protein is CASSPIPQRGLGNEQFF.

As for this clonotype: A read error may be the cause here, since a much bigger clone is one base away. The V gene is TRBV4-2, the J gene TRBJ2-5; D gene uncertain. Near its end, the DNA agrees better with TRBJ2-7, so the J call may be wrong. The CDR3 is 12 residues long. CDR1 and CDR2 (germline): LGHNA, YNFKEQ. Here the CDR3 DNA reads TGTGCCAGCAGCCAAGATACGGACGAGCAGTACTTC. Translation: CASSQDTDEQYF.

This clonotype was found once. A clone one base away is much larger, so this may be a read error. CDR3 in amino acids: CASSQDGTYYNEQYF. The CDR3 nucleotides are TGTGCCAGCAGCCAAGATGGTACATACTACAATGAGCAGTACTTC. The chain uses TRBV14 and TRBJ2-1; D is unclear. The J call is doubtful: the DNA matches TRBJ2-7 better. This CDR3 has 15 amino acids. In germline, CDR1 is SGHDN, CDR2 FVKESK.

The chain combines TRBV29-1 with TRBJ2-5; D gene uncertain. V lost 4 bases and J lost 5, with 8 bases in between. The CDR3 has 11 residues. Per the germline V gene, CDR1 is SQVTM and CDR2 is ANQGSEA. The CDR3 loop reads CSVAPSETQYF. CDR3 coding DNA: TGCAGCGTTGCACCCTCGGAGACCCAGTACTTC.

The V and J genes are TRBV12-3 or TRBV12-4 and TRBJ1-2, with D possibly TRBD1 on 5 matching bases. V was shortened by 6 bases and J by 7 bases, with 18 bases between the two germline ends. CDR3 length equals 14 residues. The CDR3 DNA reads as TGTGCCAGCAGCTCGGCAGGGAATTTTCGTGGCTACACCTTC. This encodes CASSSAGNFRGYTF.

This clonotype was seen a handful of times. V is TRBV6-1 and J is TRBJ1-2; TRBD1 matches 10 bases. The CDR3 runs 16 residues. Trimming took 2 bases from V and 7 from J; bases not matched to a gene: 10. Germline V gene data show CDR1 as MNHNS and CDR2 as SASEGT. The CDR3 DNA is TGTGCCAGCAGTGAATTAGGGGACAGGGGTCGCGGTGGCTACACCTTC. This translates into CASSELGDRGRGGYTF.

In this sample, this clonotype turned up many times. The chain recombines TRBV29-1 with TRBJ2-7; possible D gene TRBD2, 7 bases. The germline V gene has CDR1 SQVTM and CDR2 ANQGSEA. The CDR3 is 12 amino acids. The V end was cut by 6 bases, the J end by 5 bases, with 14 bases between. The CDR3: CSVGLGGDEQYF. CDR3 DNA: TGCAGCGTGGGGTTAGGGGGGGACGAGCAGTACTTC.

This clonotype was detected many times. The CDR3 DNA reads as TGCAGCGCAAGCGGGGGAAACGAGCAGTACTTC. Protein: CSASGGNEQYF. V usage is TRBV29-1 and J usage is TRBJ2-7, with TRBD2 matching over 8 bases. The germline V gene has CDR1 SQVTM and CDR2 ANQGSEA. The CDR3 sequence is 11 residues long. The V segment lost 7 bases and the J segment 5 bases; nucleotides outside the gene matches: 4.

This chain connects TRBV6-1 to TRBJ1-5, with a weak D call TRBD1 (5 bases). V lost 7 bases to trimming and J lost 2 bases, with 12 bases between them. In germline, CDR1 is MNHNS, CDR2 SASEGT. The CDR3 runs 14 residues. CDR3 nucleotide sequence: TGTGCCAGCACCCCGGGGGAAGGCAATCAGCCCCAGCATTTT. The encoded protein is CASTPGEGNQPQHF.

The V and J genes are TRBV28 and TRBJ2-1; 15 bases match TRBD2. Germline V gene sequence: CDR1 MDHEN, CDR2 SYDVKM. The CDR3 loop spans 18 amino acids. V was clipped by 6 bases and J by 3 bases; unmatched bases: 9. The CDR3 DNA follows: TGTGCCAGCAGCCTTGGACTAGCGGGAGGGAGGGACTACAATGAGCAGTTCTTC. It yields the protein CASSLGLAGGRDYNEQFF.

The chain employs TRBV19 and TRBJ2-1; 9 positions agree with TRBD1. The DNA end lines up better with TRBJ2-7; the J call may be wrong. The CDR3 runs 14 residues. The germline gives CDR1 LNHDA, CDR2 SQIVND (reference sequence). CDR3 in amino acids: CASNTGQGVYEQYF. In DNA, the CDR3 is TGTGCCAGTAACACGGGACAGGGTGTCTACGAGCAGTACTTC.

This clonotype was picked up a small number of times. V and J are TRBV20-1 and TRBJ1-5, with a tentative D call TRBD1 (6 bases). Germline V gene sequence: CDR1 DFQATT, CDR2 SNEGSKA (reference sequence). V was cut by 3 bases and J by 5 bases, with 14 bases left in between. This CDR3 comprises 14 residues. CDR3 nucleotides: TGCAGTGCTAGCCGGGACAATACCTATCAGCCCCAGCATTTT. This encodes CSASRDNTYQPQHF.

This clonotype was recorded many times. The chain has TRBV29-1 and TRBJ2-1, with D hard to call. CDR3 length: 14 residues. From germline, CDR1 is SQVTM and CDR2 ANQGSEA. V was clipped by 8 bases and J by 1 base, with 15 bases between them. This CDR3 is CSTLPRISYNEQFF. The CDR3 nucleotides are TGCAGCACGTTGCCCAGGATTTCCTACAATGAGCAGTTCTTC.

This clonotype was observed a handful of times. The CDR3 coding sequence is TGTGCCAGCAGTTATTCCGGCTCCCTGGCCAAAAACATTCAGTACTTC. This gives the protein CASSYSGSLAKNIQYF. The chain joins TRBV6-2 or TRBV6-3 to TRBJ2-4; D not resolved. Germline-derived CDR1 and CDR2 are MNHEY and SVGEGT. CDR3 size: 16 residues. Trimming left V 3 bases short and J 1 base short, with 13 bases between.

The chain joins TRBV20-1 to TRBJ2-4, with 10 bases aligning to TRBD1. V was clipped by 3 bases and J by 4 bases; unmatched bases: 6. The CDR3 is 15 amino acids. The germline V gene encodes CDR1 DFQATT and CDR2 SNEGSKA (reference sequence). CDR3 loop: CSASRGDRGKNIQYF. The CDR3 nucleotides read TGCAGTGCTAGTCGTGGGGACAGGGGAAAAAACATTCAGTACTTC.

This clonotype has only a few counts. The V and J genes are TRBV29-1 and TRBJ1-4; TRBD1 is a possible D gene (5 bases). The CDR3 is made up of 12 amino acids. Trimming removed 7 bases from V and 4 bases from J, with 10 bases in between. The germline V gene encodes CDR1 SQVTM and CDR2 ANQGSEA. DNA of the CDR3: TGCAGCGGCAGGGCAAATAATGAAAAACTGTTTTTT. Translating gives CSGRANNEKLFF. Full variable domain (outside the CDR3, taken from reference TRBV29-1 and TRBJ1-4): SAVISQKPSRDICQRGTSLTIQCQVDSQVTMMFWYRQQPGQSLTLIATANQGSEATYESGFVIDKFPISRPNLTFSTLTVSNMSPEDSSIYLCSGRANNEKLFFGSGTQLSVL.

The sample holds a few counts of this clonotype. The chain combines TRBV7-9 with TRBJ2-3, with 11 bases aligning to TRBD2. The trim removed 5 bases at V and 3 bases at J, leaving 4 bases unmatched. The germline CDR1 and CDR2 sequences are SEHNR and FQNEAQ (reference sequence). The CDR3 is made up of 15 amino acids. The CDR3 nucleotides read TGTGCCAGCAGCGTGACTAGCGGGGTGACAGATACGCAGTATTTT. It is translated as CASSVTSGVTDTQYF.

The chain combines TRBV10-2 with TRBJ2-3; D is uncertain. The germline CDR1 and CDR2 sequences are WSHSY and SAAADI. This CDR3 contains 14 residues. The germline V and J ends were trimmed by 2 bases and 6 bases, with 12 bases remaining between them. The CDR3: CASSEPRPRDTQYF. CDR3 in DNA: TGCGCCAGCAGTGAGCCCCGCCCCCGGGATACGCAGTATTTT.

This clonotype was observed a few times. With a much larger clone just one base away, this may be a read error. The CDR3 DNA reads as TGCAGCCATGGAAGGTACAATGAGCAGTACTTC. Protein product: CSHGRYNEQYF. The gene calls are TRBV29-1 and TRBJ2-7; D is undetermined. The germline gives CDR1 SQVTM, CDR2 ANQGSEA. There are 11 residues in the CDR3. V was trimmed by 8 bases and J by 7 bases, leaving 15 bases between them.

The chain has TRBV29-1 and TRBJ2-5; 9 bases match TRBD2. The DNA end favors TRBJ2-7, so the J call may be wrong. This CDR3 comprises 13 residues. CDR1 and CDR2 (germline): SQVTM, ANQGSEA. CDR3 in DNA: TGCAGTGGTAAGACTAGCGGACCCTACGAGCAGTACTTC. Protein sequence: CSGKTSGPYEQYF.